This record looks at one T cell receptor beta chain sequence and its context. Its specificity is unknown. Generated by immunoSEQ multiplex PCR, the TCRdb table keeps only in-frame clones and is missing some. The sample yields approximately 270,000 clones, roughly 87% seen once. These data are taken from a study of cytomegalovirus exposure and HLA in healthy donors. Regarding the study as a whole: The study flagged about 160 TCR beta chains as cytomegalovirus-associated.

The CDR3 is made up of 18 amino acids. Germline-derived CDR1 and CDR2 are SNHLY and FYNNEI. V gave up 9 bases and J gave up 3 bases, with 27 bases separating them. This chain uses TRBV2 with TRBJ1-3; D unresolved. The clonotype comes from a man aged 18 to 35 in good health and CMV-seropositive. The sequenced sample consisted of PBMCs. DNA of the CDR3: TGTGCCAGAAGCACCGAGGAAAGACCAGTTCCGTTTGGAAACACCATATATTTT. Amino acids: CARSTEERPVPFGNTIYF.